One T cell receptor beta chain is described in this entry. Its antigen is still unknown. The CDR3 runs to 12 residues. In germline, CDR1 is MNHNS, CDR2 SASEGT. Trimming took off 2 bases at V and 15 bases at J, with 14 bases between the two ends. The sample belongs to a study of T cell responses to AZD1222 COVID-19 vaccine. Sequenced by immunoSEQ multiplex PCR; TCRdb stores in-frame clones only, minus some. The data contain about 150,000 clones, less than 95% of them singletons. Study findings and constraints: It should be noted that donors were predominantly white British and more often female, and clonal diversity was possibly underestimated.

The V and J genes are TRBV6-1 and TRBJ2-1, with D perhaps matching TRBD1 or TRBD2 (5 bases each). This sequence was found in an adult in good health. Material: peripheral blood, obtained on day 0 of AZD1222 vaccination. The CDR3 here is CASSEPGRKGFF. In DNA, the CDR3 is TGTGCCAGCAGTGAACCGGGACGAAAGGGGTTCTTC.